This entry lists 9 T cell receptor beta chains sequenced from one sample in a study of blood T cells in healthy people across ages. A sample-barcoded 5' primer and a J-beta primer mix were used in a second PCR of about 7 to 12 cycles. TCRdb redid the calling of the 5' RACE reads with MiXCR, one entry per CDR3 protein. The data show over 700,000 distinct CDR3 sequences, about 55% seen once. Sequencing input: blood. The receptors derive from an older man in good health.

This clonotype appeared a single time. The CDR3 here is CASSGPGTGRYEQYF. In DNA form, the CDR3 reads TGCGCCAGCAGTGGGCCGGGGACAGGGAGGTACGAGCAGTACTTC. This chain uses TRBV10-1 with TRBJ2-1; 9 bases match TRBD1. Near its end, the DNA agrees better with TRBJ2-7, so the J call may be wrong. The germline CDR1 and CDR2 sequences are WNHNN and SYGVQD (reference sequence). This CDR3 is 15 amino acids long.

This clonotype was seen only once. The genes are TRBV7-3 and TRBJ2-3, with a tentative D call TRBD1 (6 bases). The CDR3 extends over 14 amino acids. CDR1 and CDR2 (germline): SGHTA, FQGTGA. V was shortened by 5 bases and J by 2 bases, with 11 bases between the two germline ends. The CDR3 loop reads CASSKTGPTDTQYF. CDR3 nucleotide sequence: TGTGCCAGCAGCAAGACAGGCCCCACAGATACGCAGTATTTT.

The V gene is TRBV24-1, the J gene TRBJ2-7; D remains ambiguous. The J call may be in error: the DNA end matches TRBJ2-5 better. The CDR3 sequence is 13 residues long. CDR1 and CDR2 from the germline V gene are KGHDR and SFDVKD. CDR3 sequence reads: CATSDGPAWTQYF. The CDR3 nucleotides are TGTGCCACCAGTGATGGACCCGCGTGGACCCAGTACTTC.

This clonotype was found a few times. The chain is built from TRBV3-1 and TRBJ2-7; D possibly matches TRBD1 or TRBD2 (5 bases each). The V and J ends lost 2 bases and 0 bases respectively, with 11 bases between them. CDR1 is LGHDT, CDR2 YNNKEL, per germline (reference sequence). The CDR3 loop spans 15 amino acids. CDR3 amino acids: CASSQPRGSSYEQYF. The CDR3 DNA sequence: TGTGCCAGCAGCCAACCTCGGGGCAGCTCCTACGAGCAGTACTTC.

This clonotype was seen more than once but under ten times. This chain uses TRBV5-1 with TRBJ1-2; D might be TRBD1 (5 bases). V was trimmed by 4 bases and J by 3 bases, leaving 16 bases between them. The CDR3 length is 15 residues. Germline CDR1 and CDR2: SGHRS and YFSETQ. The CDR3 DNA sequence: TGCGCCAGCAGCGTGGACGGACCGGGGGACTATGGCTACACCTTC. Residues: CASSVDGPGDYGYTF.

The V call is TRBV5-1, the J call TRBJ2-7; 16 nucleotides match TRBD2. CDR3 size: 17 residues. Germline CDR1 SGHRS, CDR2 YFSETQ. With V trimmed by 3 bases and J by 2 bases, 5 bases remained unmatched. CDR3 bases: TGCGCCAGCAGCTCGGGACTAGCGGGAGGGCGTCCCTACGAGCAGTACTTC. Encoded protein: CASSSGLAGGRPYEQYF.

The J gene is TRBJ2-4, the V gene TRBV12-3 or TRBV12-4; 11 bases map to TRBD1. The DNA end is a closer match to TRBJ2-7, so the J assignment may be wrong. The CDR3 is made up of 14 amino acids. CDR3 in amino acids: CASRRTGGLYEQYF. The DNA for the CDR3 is TGTGCCAGCAGGAGGACAGGGGGCCTTTACGAGCAGTACTTC.

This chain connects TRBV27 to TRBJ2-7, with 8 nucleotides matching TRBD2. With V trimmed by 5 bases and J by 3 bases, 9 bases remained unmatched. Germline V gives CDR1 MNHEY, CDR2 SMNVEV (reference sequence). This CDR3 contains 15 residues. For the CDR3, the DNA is TGTGCCAGCAGTAGCGCCGGGACTAGTATCTACGAGCAGTACTTC. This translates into CASSSAGTSIYEQYF.

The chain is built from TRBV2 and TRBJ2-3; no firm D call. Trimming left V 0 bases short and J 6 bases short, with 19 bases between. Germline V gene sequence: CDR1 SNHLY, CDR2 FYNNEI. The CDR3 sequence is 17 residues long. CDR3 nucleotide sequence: TGTGCCAGCAGTGAAGCGCGGAGCCATCCCGTCGTGGATACGCAGTATTTT. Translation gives CASSEARSHPVVDTQYF.